This T cell receptor (beta chain) appears in the sequencing data of a study of blood T cell repertoires in COVID-19. Study in general: Researchers got acute and convalescent COVID-19 samples from the United States, Italy and Spain. Nucleic acid was either cDNA or gDNA, and it came from T cells, B-cell-depleted T cells, or PBMCs.

Repertoires were generated with immunoSEQ multiplex PCR, while TCRdb's copy carries only in-frame clones and drops some. The repertoire holds 150,000 to 200,000 clones, with 85% to 90% as singletons. This clone has at least ten counts. The CDR3 is made up of 12 amino acids. Trimming took 4 bases from V and 7 from J, leaving 11 bases between them. The germline V gene encodes CDR1 SGHNT and CDR2 YENEEA. This chain links TRBV11-3 with TRBJ2-7; D perhaps matches TRBD2 (5 bases). This receptor was taken from a woman aged 60-75 years with COVID-19, enrolled during active disease. Specimen: peripheral blood. The CDR3 protein is CASSSPSGEQYF. The CDR3 DNA follows: TGTGCCAGCAGCTCTCCTTCGGGGGAGCAGTACTTC.